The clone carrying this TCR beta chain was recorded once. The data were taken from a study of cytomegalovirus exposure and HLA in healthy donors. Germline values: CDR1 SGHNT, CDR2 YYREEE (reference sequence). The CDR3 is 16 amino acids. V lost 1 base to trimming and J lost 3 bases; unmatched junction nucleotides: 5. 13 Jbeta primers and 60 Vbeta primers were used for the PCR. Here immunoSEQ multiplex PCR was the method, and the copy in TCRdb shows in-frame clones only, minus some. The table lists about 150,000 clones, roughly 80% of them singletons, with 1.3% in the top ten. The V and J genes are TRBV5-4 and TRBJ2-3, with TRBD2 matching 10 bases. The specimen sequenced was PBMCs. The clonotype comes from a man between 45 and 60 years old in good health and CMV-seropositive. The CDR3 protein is CASSLKGLAPTDTQYF. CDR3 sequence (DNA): TGTGCCAGCAGCTTGAAGGGACTAGCGCCAACAGATACGCAGTATTTT.